This is a list of T cell receptor beta chains from one sample in a study of control samples from healthy donors and cancer patients. The method was immunoSEQ multiplex PCR; TCRdb's version includes in-frame clones alone and lacks a portion of them. The data contain roughly 69,000 clones, 80% to 90% of them singletons. The specimen sequenced was PBMCs. The origin of the receptors is a woman aged 50 to 60 with head and neck cancer. The CDR3 runs from the conserved cysteine through the conserved F or W. The D gene is left open where the match is weak. Some rows mark clone size as missing; the rest say once, few, many or name a class of expanded clone.

TRBJ1-2,-,TRBV20-1,-,TGCAGTGCTAGCTTAGGAGCGGACAGCCCATTC,CSASLGADSPF
TRBJ1-2,TRBD1,TRBV5-6,-,TGTGCCAGCAGCTTTCTAGGGGGCAATATTCCAGGTGGCTACACCTTC,CASSFLGGNIPGGYTF
TRBJ1-2,-,TRBV21-1,-,TGTGCCAGCAGCAAAGCGCTCTTTAGGGGACCGCCTGGGGGCCGGTTGGGTGGCTACACCTTC,CASSKALFRGPPGGRLGGYTF
TRBJ2-6,-,TRBV7-9,-,TGTGCCAGCAGCTTAACCAGGGACCCCCGCTCTGGGGCCAACGTCCTGACTTTC,CASSLTRDPRSGANVLTF
TRBJ2-1,TRBD2,TRBV4-2,-,TGTGCCAGCAGCCAAGATTTAGCGGGGGCGTACAATGAGCAGTTCTTC,CASSQDLAGAYNEQFF
TRBJ2-1,TRBD2,TRBV15,-,TGTGCCACCAGCAGAGATCTAGCGGGGGAGCAGTTCTTC,CATSRDLAGEQFF
TRBJ2-4,TRBD2,TRBV2,-,TGTGCCAGCAGTGACGGGGGGGGAAGGAACATTCAGTACTTC,CASSDGGGRNIQYF
TRBJ2-7,-,TRBV5-4,-,TGTGCCAGCAGCTTGAGCCCCAACTACGAGCAGTACTTC,CASSLSPNYEQYF
TRBJ2-7,-,TRBV10-3,once,TGTGCCATCAGTGAGTCTCGGCCTGGAGAGAAGCAGTACTTC,CAISESRPGEKQYF
TRBJ2-7,-,TRBV20-1,few,TGCAGTGGTGAGACTAGTGACGAGCAGTACTTC,CSGETSDEQYF
TRBJ2-2,TRBD2,TRBV19,-,TGTGCCAGTACCGTTAGCGGGGGGGCCACCGGGGAGCTGTTTTTT,CASTVSGGATGELFF
TRBJ1-6,TRBD1,TRBV3-1/TRBV3-2,-,TGTGCCAGCGCCCCCCCGGGACAGGGGAAATCACCCCTCCACTTT,CASAPPGQGKSPLHF
TRBJ2-3,TRBD2,TRBV6-6,-,TGTGCCAGCAGATCACCCTGGACTAGGGGCACAGATACGCAGTATTTT,CASRSPWTRGTDTQYF
TRBJ2-3,TRBD2,TRBV3-1/TRBV3-2,-,TGTGCCAGCAGCCAAGTTCCCGGGGGGTCCACAGATACGCAGTATTTT,CASSQVPGGSTDTQYF
TRBJ2-4,-,TRBV5-5,-,TGTGCCAGCAGCTTGGGGACAGCAGAAAACATTCAGTACTTC,CASSLGTAENIQYF
TRBJ2-7,-,TRBV11-3,-,TGTGCCAGCAGCTTGGGCACAGCATCCGCTGATCGGCAGTACTTC,CASSLGTASADRQYF
TRBJ1-1,-,TRBV16,once,TGTGCCAGCAGCCAATATCAGGGTGTCGCCACTGAAGCTTTCTTT,CASSQYQGVATEAFF
TRBJ2-1,-,TRBV7-2,-,TGTGCCAGCAGCCGTGACCCTGCCAATGAGCAGTTCTTC,CASSRDPANEQFF
TRBJ1-1,-,TRBV30,-,TGTGCCCTGGAGGAGACGGTTAAAGGGACTGAAGCTTTCTTT,CALEETVKGTEAFF
TRBJ2-5,-,TRBV12-5,-,TGTGCTAGTGCCCCGTGGGGGGCCCAAGAGACCCAGTACTTC,CASAPWGAQETQYF
TRBJ1-6,-,TRBV12-3/TRBV12-4,-,TGTGCCAGCAGCCCGACAGTAAATTCACCCCTCCACTTT,CASSPTVNSPLHF
TRBJ1-6,-,TRBV6-5,-,TGTGCCAGCAGGGCAGAAGGGGTCAGCTATTCACCCCTCCACTTT,CASRAEGVSYSPLHF
TRBJ2-2,-,TRBV5-1,once,TGCGCCAGCAGCCCCCGTGGTCAGGGATCGAACACCGGGGAGCTGTTTTTT,CASSPRGQGSNTGELFF
TRBJ1-5,-,TRBV28,-,TGTGCCAGCATCTCGGGCAGGGGCGGGTATAGCAATCAGCCCCAGCATTTT,CASISGRGGYSNQPQHF
TRBJ1-2,TRBD1,TRBV6-6,-,TGTGCCAGCAACGACAGGGAAAACTATGGCTACACCTTC,CASNDRENYGYTF
TRBJ2-5,TRBD1,TRBV3-1/TRBV3-2,once,TGTGCCAGCAGCCATTACGGGACAGTTGAGTTTCAGTACTTC,CASSHYGTVEFQYF
TRBJ2-5,-,TRBV12-3/TRBV12-4,-,TGTGCCAGCAGTTTAGACAGCCAAGAGACCCAGTACTTC,CASSLDSQETQYF
TRBJ1-5,-,TRBV6-5,-,TGTGCCAGCACCCTAGATAGCAATCAGCCCCAGCATTTT,CASTLDSNQPQHF
TRBJ2-6,-,TRBV15,-,TGTGCCACCAGCCGCGAGGTCAATTCTGGGGCCAACGTCCTGACTTTC,CATSREVNSGANVLTF
TRBJ1-2,-,TRBV24-1,medium-sized,TGTGCCACCAGTGATTCGACAGCGGCGCCCCGGCCCGGCTATGGCTACACCTTC,CATSDSTAAPRPGYGYTF
TRBJ1-6,-,TRBV18,-,TGTGCCAGCTCGCCTCGAGTCGGGGATTCACCCCTCCACTTT,CASSPRVGDSPLHF
TRBJ1-6,TRBD1,TRBV6-2/TRBV6-3,-,TGTGCCAGCCGCCGCGGGGCAGGGGGGTCACCCCTCCACTTT,CASRRGAGGSPLHF
TRBJ1-6,TRBD1,TRBV27,-,TGTGCCAGGGGGGGACAGGTCCCACCAAATTCACCCCTCCACTTT,CARGGQVPPNSPLHF
TRBJ2-2,TRBD1,TRBV27,-,TGTGCCAGCAGGACAGGGCGTTCGGCCGGGGAGCTGTTTTTT,CASRTGRSAGELFF
TRBJ1-1,-,TRBV19,-,TGTGCCAGTAGTAAGCCTGGAGGAGCGGGGGCGGACACTGAAGCTTTCTTT,CASSKPGGAGADTEAFF
TRBJ1-1,-,TRBV6-5,-,TGTGCCAGCAGTTACACTACAGGGTTGAACACTGAAGCTTTCTTT,CASSYTTGLNTEAFF
TRBJ1-1,TRBD1,TRBV28,-,TGTGCCAGCAGTATCACAGGGGTAGGGAAGAACACTGAAGCTTTCTTT,CASSITGVGKNTEAFF
TRBJ1-5,-,TRBV5-4,-,TGTGCCAGCAGCTTGGGAAGCCCCGAGGATCAGCCCCAGCATTTT,CASSLGSPEDQPQHF
TRBJ1-5,-,TRBV7-2,-,TGTGCCAGCAGCTTATTAGGGGCGAATCAGCCCCAGCATTTT,CASSLLGANQPQHF
TRBJ2-1,TRBD1,TRBV9,-,TGTGCCAGCAGCCAAGTCTTGAGGGGGCTGGACGATGAGCAGTTCTTC,CASSQVLRGLDDEQFF